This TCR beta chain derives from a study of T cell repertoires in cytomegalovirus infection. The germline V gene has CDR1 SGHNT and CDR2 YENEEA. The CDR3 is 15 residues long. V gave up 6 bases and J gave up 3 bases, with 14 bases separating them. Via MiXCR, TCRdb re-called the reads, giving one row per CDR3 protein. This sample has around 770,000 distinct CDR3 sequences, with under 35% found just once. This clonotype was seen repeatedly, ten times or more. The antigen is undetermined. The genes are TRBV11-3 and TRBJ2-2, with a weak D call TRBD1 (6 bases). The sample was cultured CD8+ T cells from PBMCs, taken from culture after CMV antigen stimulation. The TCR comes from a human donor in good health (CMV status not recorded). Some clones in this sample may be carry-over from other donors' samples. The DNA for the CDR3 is TGTGCCAGCAGTTCCAGGGGCAGAGACACCGGGGAGCTGTTTTTT. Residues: CASSSRGRDTGELFF. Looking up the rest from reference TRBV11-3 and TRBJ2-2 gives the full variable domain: EAGVVQSPRYKIIEKKQPVAFWCNPISGHNTLYWYLQNLGQGPELLIRYENEEAVDDSQLPKDRFSAERLKGVDSTLKIQPAELGDSAVYLCASSSRGRDTGELFFGEGSRLTVL.